These 15 T cell receptor beta chains originate from one sample sequenced in a study of beta chain features in type 1 diabetes. All of the isolated RNA was reverse transcribed, so expressed TCRB transcripts were sequenced. Some clones are missing from TCRdb's copy, which holds only in-frame ones; the method was immunoSEQ multiplex PCR. Of a few hundred thousand clones listed, approximately 28% are singletons. The sequenced sample was naive CD4+ T cells from blood. The receptors originated from a man aged 18 to 29 in good health.

This clone turned up a few times. Other DNA sequences from this sample encode an identical CDR3 as well. The CDR3 spells CSATDGTDTQYF. DNA for the CDR3: TGCAGCGCCACGGACGGCACAGATACGCAGTATTTT. This rearrangement joins TRBV29-1 to TRBJ2-3; D unresolved. This CDR3 comprises 12 residues. Germline CDR1 and CDR2: SQVTM and ANQGSEA. Trimming took off 7 bases at V and 1 base at J, with 9 bases between the two ends.

Note on this clone: The sample holds other DNA sequences that translate to the same CDR3. The chain couples TRBV30 to TRBJ2-3; 8 nucleotides match TRBD2. Germline CDR1 GTSNPN, CDR2 SVGIG (reference sequence). The V segment lost 0 bases and the J segment 4 bases; nucleotides outside the gene matches: 3. The CDR3 runs 14 residues. The DNA of the CDR3 is TGTGCCTGGAGTGTGGGCGGGGGGCCAGATACGCAGTATTTT. This encodes CAWSVGGGPDTQYF.

The genes are TRBV30 and TRBJ2-5, with unresolved D. The length of the CDR3 is 14 residues. V shed 0 bases and J shed 5 bases, with 13 bases lying between them. CDR1 is GTSNPN and CDR2 is SVGIG in the germline V gene (reference sequence). The CDR3 nucleotides read TGTGCCTGGAGTGTAAATACCCGGCCGGAGACCCAGTACTTC. It encodes CAWSVNTRPETQYF. The full variable domain, completed using reference TRBV30 and TRBJ2-5, is SQTIHQWPATLVQPVGSPLSLECTVEGTSNPNLYWYRQAAGRGLQLLFYSVGIGQISSEVPQNLSASRPQDRQFILSSKKLLLSDSGFYLCAWSVNTRPETQYFGPGTRLLVL.

This clone was seen a few times. This chain joins TRBV25-1 and TRBJ2-1; 11 bases are shared with TRBD2. Germline V gene data show CDR1 as MGHDK and CDR2 as SYGVNS. This CDR3 is built from 16 residues. V trimming: 1 base; J trimming: 5 bases; junction bases outside the gene matches: 4. This chain's CDR3 is CASSEWRGLADNEQFF. CDR3 coding DNA: TGTGCCAGCAGTGAATGGCGGGGACTAGCGGACAATGAGCAGTTCTTC.

The rearrangement joins TRBV7-6 to TRBJ2-2; 9 nucleotides line up with TRBD2. The CDR3 contains 17 residues. Trimming removed 5 bases from V and 6 bases from J; junction bases left unmatched: 13. CDR1 SGHVS and CDR2 FNYEAQ come from the germline V gene. The CDR3 loop is CASSLSHSSGKAGELFF. The CDR3 bases are TGTGCCAGCAGCCTGAGTCATTCTAGCGGGAAGGCCGGGGAGCTGTTTTTT.

This clone turned up a few times. The V gene is TRBV30, the J gene TRBJ1-2, with 7 bases aligning to TRBD1. The ends lost 1 base at V and 2 bases at J; junction bases unmatched: 7. CDR1 GTSNPN and CDR2 SVGIG come from the germline V gene (reference sequence). The CDR3 covers 15 residues. The CDR3 here is CAWSGGTDWNYGYTF. CDR3 in DNA: TGTGCCTGGAGTGGAGGGACAGACTGGAACTATGGCTACACCTTC.

V usage is TRBV29-1 and J usage is TRBJ2-1, with D possibly matching TRBD1 (6 bases). The V end was cut by 7 bases, the J end by 5 bases, with 18 bases between. This CDR3 region has 14 residues. CDR1 is SQVTM, CDR2 ANQGSEA, per germline. The CDR3, as DNA: TGCAGCGCGCTCAAGGGGACAACTCACAATGAGCAGTTCTTC. Residues: CSALKGTTHNEQFF.

This clone was counted between two and nine times. The gene calls are TRBV25-1 and TRBJ2-1; possibly TRBD2 for D (6 bases). Germline V gene sequence: CDR1 MGHDK, CDR2 SYGVNS. This CDR3 region has 16 residues. V was clipped by 3 bases and J by 0 bases, with 12 bases between them. The CDR3 DNA reads TGTGCCAGCAGTGACCCCGGGAGTAGCTCCTACAATGAGCAGTTCTTC. Translation gives CASSDPGSSSYNEQFF.

The gene calls are TRBV7-9 and TRBJ2-6; perhaps TRBD2 as D (5 bases). Germline assignment: CDR1 SEHNR and CDR2 FQNEAQ (reference sequence). The ends were cut back, 0 bases at V and 2 bases at J, with 5 bases in the middle. This CDR3 is built from 15 residues. CDR3: CASSLAGTGANVLTF. CDR3 bases: TGTGCCAGCAGCTTAGCCGGGACTGGGGCCAACGTCCTGACTTTC.

This clone has a handful of counts. V usage is TRBV29-1 and J usage is TRBJ2-7; no reliable D call. Germline V gene data show CDR1 as SQVTM and CDR2 as ANQGSEA. The CDR3 length is 11 residues. The germline V and J ends were trimmed by 3 bases and 4 bases, with 7 bases remaining between them. CDR3 region: CSVEKAYEQYF. The CDR3, as DNA: TGCAGCGTTGAGAAAGCATACGAGCAGTACTTC.

This chain links TRBV15 with TRBJ2-2; D gene ambiguous. Deletions cut 1 base from V and 4 bases from J, with 10 bases between. This CDR3 contains 15 residues. Germline values: CDR1 LNHNV, CDR2 YYDKDF (reference sequence). The DNA of the CDR3 is TGTGCCACCAGCAGAGCCGGAGTTGGCACCGGGGAGCTGTTTTTT. Its translation is CATSRAGVGTGELFF.

CDR3 sequence (DNA): TGCGCCAGCAGCTTAGGGATCGAATTGTTGAATACGCAGTATTTT. Amino acid sequence: CASSLGIELLNTQYF. The chain couples TRBV5-1 to TRBJ2-3; D unclear. CDR1 and CDR2 (germline): SGHRS, YFSETQ. The length of the CDR3 is 15 residues. Trimming took off 2 bases at V and 7 bases at J, with 17 bases between the two ends.

This clone was detected a few times. This chain links TRBV7-2 with TRBJ2-7, with 13 bases that match TRBD2. Germline CDR1 reads SGHTA; CDR2 reads FQGNSA. V was pared by 5 bases and J by 6 bases, with 7 bases of the junction left unmatched. The CDR3 sequence is 15 residues long. The CDR3: CASSIGTSGMGEQYF. The CDR3 DNA sequence: TGTGCCAGCAGCATCGGGACTAGCGGGATGGGCGAGCAGTACTTC.

V gene TRBV18 combines with J gene TRBJ2-7; no clear D gene. The CDR3 has 12 amino acids. Germline assignment: CDR1 KGHSH and CDR2 LQKENI. Between the trimmed V and J ends, which lost 2 bases and 3 bases, there was a span of 5 bases. CDR3 DNA: TGTGCCAGCTCACCATACAGCTACGAGCAGTACTTC. Translated, it gives CASSPYSYEQYF. Full variable domain (rest looked up from reference TRBV18 and TRBJ2-7): NAGVMQNPRHLVRRRGQEARLRCSPMKGHSHVYWYRQLPEEGLKFMVYLQKENIIDESGMPKERFSAEFPKEGPSILRIQQVVRGDSAAYFCASSPYSYEQYFGPGTRLTVT.

DNA of the CDR3: TGTGCCAGCGGGTACCGGGGGACCTACGAGCAGTACTTC. Translation gives CASGYRGTYEQYF. The chain carries TRBV27 and TRBJ2-7, with D possibly TRBD2 on 6 matching bases. The CDR3 runs to 13 residues. Trimming stripped 8 bases from V and 2 bases from J, with 13 bases between. Germline CDR1 and CDR2: MNHEY and SMNVEV (reference sequence).